Below, 6 T cell receptor beta chains from the same sample are listed, as sequenced in a study of cytomegalovirus exposure and HLA in healthy donors. PCR used 60 Vbeta primers and 13 Jbeta primers. The method was immunoSEQ multiplex PCR; TCRdb's version includes in-frame clones alone and lacks a portion of them. The specimen's table records approximately 50,000 clones. Material: PBMCs. Receptor source: a female donor in good health and CMV-seronegative.

The rearrangement joins TRBV11-2 to TRBJ1-2, with 8 bases fitting TRBD1. V was pared by 6 bases and J by 8 bases, with 5 bases of the junction left unmatched. Germline V gene lookup returns CDR1 SGHAT and CDR2 FQNNGV. The CDR3 runs 12 residues. The CDR3 loop is CASSRTGHGYTF. CDR3 nucleotide sequence: TGTGCCAGCAGTCGGACAGGGCACGGCTACACCTTC.

The chain employs TRBV27 and TRBJ2-7; TRBD1 aligns across 10 bases. Germline-derived CDR1 and CDR2 are MNHEY and SMNVEV (reference sequence). The CDR3 spans 15 residues. The V segment lost 2 bases and the J segment 7 bases; nucleotides outside the gene matches: 8. The CDR3 region has the DNA TGTGCCAGCAGTTTACCCGGGACAGGGGCCTGGGAGCAGTACTTC. It yields the protein CASSLPGTGAWEQYF.

The chain carries TRBV19 and TRBJ1-3; no firm D call. CDR3 length: 13 residues. Germline assignment: CDR1 LNHDA and CDR2 SQIVND (reference sequence). V was pared by 6 bases and J by 0 bases, with 6 bases between. The CDR3 sequence: CASSSNSGNTIYF. The CDR3, as DNA: TGTGCCAGTAGCTCTAACTCTGGAAACACCATATATTTT.

The genes are TRBV19 and TRBJ1-2; D remains unclear. The CDR3 covers 11 residues. V dropped 7 bases and J dropped 1 base, with 4 bases sitting between them. CDR1 is LNHDA, CDR2 SQIVND, per germline (reference sequence). CDR3 in DNA: TGTGCCAGTACCTATAACTATGGCTACACCTTC. It codes for CASTYNYGYTF.

As for this clone: The same CDR3 can be traced to other DNA sequences in this sample. The V call is TRBV30, the J call TRBJ1-5; 9 bases line up with TRBD1. V lost 3 bases and J lost 7; bases outside the gene matches: 7. Looked up from germline, CDR1 is GTSNPN and CDR2 is SVGIG (reference sequence). This CDR3 spans 14 amino acids. Here the CDR3 DNA reads TGTGCCTGGAGGGGGACAGGGAAGGGGCAGCCCCAGCATTTT. This codes for CAWRGTGKGQPQHF.

As for this clone: At one end the junction does not follow the germline gene, possibly because of a read error. The chain combines TRBV5-7 with TRBJ2-3, with D maybe TRBD1 (6 bases). TRBV5-7 is reported as an ORF; its role is uncertain. The CDR3 has 14 residues. CDR3 bases: TGTGCCAGCAGCCTGCAGGGGCCCACAGATAAGCAGTATTTT. It translates to CASSLQGPTDKQYF.